This T cell receptor (beta chain) stems from a study of early T cells in non-severe SARS-CoV-2 infection. Across the whole study: Chains from this unsorted whole-blood bulk RNA could not be paired.

This clonotype was detected a few times. Trimming shortened V by 7 bases and J by 10 bases, and 20 bases separated the two germline ends. The germline V gene has CDR1 SQVTM and CDR2 ANQGSEA. The CDR3 runs 13 residues. Individual cDNA molecules were tagged with unique molecular identifiers, the study reported. TCRdb re-called the 5' RACE reads with MiXCR, one entry per CDR3 protein. This repertoire shows approximately 70,000 distinct CDR3 sequences, 9.5% to 15% found once; its top ten account for around 2.9%. Sequencing was performed on whole blood, taken at baseline. The sequence derives from an adult who was a healthcare worker with PCR-confirmed SARS-CoV-2 infection or an uninfected control (not recorded which). The chain employs TRBV29-1 and TRBJ2-1; D perhaps matches TRBD2 (7 bases). The CDR3 coding sequence is TGCAGCGCTGGCGGAGGGGGGGCTAGGGAGCAGTTCTTC. It translates to CSAGGGGAREQFF.